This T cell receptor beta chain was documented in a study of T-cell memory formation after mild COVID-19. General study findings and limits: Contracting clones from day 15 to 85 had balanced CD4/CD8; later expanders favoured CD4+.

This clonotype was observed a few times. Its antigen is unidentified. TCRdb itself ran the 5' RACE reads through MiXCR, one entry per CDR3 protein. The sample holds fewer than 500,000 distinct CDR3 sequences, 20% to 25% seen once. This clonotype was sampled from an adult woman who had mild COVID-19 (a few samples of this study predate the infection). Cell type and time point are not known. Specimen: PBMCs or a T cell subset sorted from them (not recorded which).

CDR3 coding DNA: TGCGCCAGCAGCCAAGCGGTGACAGGGAGTGGCTACACCTTC. Its translation: CASSQAVTGSGYTF. The V call is TRBV4-3, the J call TRBJ1-2, with TRBD1 identical over 7 bases. The CDR3 consists of 14 residues. CDR1 is LGHNA and CDR2 is YSLEER in the germline V gene. V lost 1 base to trimming and J lost 7 bases; unmatched junction nucleotides: 6.